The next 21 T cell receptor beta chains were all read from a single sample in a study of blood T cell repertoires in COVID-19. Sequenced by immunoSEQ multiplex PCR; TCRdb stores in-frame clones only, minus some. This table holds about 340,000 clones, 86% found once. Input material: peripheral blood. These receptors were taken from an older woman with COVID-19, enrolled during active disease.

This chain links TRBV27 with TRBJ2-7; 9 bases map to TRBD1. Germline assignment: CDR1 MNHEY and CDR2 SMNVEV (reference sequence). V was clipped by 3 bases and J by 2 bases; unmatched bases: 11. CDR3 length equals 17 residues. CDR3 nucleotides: TGTGCCAGCAGTTTGGGGGTGGGGGGACAGGGAACCTACGAGCAGTACTTC. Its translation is CASSLGVGGQGTYEQYF.

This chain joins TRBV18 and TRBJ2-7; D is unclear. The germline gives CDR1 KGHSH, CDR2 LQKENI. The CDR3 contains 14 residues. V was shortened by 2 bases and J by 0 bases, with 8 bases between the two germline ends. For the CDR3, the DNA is TGTGCCAGCTCACCAGGGCACCCCTCCTACGAGCAGTACTTC. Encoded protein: CASSPGHPSYEQYF.

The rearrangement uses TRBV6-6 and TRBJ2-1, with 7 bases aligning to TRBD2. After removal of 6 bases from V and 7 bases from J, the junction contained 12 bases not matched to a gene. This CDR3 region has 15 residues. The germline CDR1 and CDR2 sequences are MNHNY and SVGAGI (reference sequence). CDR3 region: CASSRDGRPGNEQFF. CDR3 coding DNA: TGTGCCAGCAGCCGGGACGGGAGGCCGGGTAATGAGCAGTTCTTC.

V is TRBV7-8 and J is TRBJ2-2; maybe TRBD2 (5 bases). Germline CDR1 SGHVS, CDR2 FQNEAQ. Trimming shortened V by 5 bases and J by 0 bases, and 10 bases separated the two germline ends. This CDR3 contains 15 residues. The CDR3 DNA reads TGTGCCAGCAGCCAAATGGAGGCGAACACCGGGGAGCTGTTTTTT. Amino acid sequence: CASSQMEANTGELFF.

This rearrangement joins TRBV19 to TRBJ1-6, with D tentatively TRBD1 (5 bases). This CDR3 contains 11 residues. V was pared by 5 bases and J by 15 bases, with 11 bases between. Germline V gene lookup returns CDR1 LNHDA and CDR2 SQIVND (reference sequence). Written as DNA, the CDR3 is TGTGCCAGTAGTTTGGGACTTCACCTCCACTTT. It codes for CASSLGLHLHF.

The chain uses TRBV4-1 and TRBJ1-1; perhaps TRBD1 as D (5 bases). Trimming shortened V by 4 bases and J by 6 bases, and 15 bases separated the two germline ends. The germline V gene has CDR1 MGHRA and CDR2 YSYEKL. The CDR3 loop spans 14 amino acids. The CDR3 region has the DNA TGCGCCAGCAGCCCGAACCAGGGAGGCGCTGAAGCTTTCTTT. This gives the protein CASSPNQGGAEAFF.

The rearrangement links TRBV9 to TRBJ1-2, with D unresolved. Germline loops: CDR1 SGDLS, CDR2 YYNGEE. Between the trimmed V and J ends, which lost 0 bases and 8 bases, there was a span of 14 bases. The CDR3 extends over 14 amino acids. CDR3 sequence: CASSVALLTTGYTF. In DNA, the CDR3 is TGTGCCAGCAGCGTAGCCCTTTTGACAACCGGCTACACCTTC.

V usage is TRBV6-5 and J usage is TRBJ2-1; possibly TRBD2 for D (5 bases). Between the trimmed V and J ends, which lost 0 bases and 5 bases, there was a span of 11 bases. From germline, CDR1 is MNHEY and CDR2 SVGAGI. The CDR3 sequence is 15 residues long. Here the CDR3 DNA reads TGTGCCAGCAGTTACTCGATTGACGGGGACAATGAGCAGTTCTTC. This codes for CASSYSIDGDNEQFF.

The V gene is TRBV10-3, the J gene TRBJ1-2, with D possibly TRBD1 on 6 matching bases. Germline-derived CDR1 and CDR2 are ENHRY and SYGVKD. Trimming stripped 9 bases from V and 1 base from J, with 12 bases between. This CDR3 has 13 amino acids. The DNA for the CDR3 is TGTGCCATAAGACAGGCCGATAACTATGGCTACACCTTC. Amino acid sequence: CAIRQADNYGYTF.

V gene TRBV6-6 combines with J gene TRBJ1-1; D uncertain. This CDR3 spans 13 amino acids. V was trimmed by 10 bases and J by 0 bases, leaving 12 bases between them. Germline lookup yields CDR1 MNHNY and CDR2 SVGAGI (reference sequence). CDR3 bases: TGTGCCACGGGTGGAATTATGAACACTGAAGCTTTCTTT. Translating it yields CATGGIMNTEAFF.

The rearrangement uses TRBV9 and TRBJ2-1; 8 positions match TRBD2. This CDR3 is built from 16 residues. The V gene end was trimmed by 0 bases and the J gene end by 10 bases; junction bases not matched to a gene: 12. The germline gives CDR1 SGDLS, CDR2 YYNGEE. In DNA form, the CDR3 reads TGTGCCAGCAGCGTAGGGGCGGGGGGCCTCTTAGGCGAGCAGTTCTTC. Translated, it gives CASSVGAGGLLGEQFF.

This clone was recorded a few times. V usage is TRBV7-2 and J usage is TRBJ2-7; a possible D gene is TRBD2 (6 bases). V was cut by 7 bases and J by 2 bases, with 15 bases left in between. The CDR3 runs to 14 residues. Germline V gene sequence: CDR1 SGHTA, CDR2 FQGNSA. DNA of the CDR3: TGTGCCAGCACCCTGGGGCGGGGAACCTACGAGCAGTACTTC. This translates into CASTLGRGTYEQYF.

The CDR3 DNA reads TGTGCCAGCAGTCCGGACATTAACACTGAAGCTTTCTTT. It specifies CASSPDINTEAFF. This sequence joins TRBV2 and TRBJ1-1; a possible D gene is TRBD1 (5 bases). CDR1 SNHLY and CDR2 FYNNEI come from the germline V gene. The CDR3 is 13 amino acids. With 5 bases removed from V and 2 bases from J, the gap between germline ends came to 9 bases.

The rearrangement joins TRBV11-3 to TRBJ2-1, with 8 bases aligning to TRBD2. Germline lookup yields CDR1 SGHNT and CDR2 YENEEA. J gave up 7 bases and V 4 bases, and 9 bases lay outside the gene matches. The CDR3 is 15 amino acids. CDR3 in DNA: TGTGCCAGCAGCTCACCGGGACTAGGGTATAATGAGCAGTTCTTC. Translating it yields CASSSPGLGYNEQFF.

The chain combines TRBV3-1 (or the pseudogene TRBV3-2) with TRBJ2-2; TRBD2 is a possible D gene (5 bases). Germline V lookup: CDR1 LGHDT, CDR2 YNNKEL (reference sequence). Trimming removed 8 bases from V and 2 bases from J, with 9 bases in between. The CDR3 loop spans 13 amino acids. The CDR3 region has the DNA TGTGCCAGCCAGACTACTAACACCGGGGAGCTGTTTTTT. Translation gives CASQTTNTGELFF.

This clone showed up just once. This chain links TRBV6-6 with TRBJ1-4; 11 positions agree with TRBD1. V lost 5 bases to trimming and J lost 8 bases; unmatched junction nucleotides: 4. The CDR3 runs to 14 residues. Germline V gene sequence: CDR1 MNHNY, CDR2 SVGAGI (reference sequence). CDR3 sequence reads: CASSRGQGGEKLFF. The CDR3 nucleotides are TGTGCCAGCAGTCGGGGACAGGGGGGGGAAAAACTGTTTTTT.

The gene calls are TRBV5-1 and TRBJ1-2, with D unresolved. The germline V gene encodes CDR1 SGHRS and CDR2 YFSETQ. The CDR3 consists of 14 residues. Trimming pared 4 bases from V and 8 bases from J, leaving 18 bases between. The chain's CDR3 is CASSLPEGPRGYTF. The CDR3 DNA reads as TGCGCCAGCAGCCTACCGGAGGGTCCACGGGGCTACACCTTC.

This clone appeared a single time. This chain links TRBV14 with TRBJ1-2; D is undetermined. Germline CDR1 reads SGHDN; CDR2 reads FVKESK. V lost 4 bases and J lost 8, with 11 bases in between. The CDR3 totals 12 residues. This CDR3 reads CASSPGSLGYTF. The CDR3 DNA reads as TGTGCCAGCAGCCCCGGGTCCTTGGGCTACACCTTC.

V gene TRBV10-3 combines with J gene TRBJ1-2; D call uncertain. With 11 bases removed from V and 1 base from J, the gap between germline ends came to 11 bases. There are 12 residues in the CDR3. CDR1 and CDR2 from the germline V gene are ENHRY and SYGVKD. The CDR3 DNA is TGTGCCGCCCAGGCTGGTAACTATGGCTACACCTTC. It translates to CAAQAGNYGYTF.

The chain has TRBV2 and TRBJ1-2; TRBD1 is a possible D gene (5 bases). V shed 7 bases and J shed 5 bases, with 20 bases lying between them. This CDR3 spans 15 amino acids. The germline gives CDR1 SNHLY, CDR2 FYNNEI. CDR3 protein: CASMKLGAGKYGYTF. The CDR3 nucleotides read TGTGCCAGCATGAAATTAGGGGCAGGAAAATATGGCTACACCTTC.

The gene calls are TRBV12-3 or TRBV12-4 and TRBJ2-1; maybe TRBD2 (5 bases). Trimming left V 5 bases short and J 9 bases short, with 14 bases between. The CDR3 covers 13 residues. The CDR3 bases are TGTGCCAGCAGTCTACGGCAGAGCGGTGAGCAGTTCTTC. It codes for CASSLRQSGEQFF.